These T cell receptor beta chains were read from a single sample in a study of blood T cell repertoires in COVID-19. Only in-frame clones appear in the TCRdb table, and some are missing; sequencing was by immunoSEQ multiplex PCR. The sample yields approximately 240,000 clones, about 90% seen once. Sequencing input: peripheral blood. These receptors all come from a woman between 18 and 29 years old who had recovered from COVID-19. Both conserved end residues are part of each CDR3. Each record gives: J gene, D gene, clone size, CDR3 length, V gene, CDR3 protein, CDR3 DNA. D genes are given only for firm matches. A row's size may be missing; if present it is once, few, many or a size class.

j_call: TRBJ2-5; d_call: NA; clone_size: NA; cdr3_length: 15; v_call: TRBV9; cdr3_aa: CASSVAKTETETQYF; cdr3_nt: TGTGCCAGCAGCGTAGCTAAGACAGAAACGGAGACCCAGTACTTC
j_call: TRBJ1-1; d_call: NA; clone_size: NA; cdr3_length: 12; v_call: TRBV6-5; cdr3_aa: CASKKGNTEAFF; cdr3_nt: TGTGCCAGCAAGAAGGGGAATACTGAAGCTTTCTTT
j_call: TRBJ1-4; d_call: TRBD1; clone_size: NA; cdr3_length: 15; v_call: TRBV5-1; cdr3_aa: CASSPPGQGGEKLFF; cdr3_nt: TGCGCCAGCAGCCCCCCGGGACAGGGAGGTGAAAAACTGTTTTTT
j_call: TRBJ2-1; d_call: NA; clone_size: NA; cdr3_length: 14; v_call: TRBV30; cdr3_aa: CAWNRGAYYNEQFF; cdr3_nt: TGTGCCTGGAATCGCGGAGCCTACTACAATGAGCAGTTCTTC
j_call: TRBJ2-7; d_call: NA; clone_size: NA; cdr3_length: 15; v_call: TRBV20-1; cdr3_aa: CSASRPTSGFHEQYF; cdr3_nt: TGCAGTGCTAGTCGGCCGACTAGTGGTTTCCACGAGCAGTACTTC
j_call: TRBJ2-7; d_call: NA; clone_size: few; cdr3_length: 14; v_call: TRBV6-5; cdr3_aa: CASREGGARYEQYF; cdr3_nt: TGTGCCAGCAGAGAGGGCGGGGCCCGCTACGAGCAGTACTTC
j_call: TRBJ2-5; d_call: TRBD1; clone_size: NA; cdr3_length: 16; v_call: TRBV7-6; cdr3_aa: CASSSGPTGGAQTQYF; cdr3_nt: TGTGCCAGCAGCTCAGGCCCTACAGGGGGCGCGCAGACCCAGTACTTC
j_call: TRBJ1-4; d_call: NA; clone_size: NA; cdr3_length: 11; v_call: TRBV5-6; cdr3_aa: CARRGGEKLFF; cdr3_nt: TGTGCCCGCCGTGGCGGTGAAAAACTGTTTTTT
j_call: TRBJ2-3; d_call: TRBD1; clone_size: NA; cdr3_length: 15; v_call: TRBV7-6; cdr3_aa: CASSLQGASTDTQYF; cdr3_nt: TGTGCCAGCAGTTTACAGGGGGCCAGCACAGATACGCAGTATTTT
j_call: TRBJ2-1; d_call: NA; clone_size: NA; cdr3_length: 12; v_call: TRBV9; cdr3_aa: CASSPNSLEQFF; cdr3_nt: TGTGCCAGCAGCCCCAACTCCCTGGAGCAGTTCTTC
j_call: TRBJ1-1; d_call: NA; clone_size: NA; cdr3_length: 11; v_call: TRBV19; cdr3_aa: CASKGYTEAFF; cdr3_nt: TGTGCCAGTAAGGGGTACACTGAAGCTTTCTTT
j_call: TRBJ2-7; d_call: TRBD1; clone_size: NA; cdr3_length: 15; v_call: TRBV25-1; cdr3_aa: CASSDGQGPYYEQYF; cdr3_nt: TGTGCCAGCAGTGACGGACAGGGTCCCTACTACGAGCAGTACTTC
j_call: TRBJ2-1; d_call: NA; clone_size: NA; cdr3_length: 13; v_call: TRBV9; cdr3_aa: CASSGGLYNEQFF; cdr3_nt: TGTGCCAGCAGCGGGGGACTGTACAATGAGCAGTTCTTC
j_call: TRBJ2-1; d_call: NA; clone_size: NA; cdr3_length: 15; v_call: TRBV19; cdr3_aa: CASSSYRVSYNEQFF; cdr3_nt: TGTGCCAGTAGTTCTTACAGGGTCTCCTACAATGAGCAGTTCTTC
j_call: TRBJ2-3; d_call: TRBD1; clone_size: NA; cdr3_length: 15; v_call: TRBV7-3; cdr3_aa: CASSLDRGMTDTQYF; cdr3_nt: TGTGCCAGCAGCTTGGACAGGGGAATGACAGATACGCAGTATTTT
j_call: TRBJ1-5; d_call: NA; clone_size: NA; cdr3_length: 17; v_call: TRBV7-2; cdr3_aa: CASSPTVSPEGDQPQHF; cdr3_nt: TGTGCCAGCAGCCCTACGGTTTCTCCCGAGGGGGATCAGCCCCAGCATTTT
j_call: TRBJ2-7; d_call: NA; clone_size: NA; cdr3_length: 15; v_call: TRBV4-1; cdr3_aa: CASSQLRDSSYEQYF; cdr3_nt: TGCGCCAGCAGCCAACTCCGGGACTCTTCCTACGAGCAGTACTTC
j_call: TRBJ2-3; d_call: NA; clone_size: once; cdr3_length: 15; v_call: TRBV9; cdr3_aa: CASSVGGSATDTQYF; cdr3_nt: TGTGCCAGCAGCGTAGGGGGTAGCGCCACAGATACGCAGTATTTT
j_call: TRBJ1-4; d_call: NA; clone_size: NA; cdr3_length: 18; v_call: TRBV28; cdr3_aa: CASSLGRRGRKTNEKLFF; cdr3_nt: TGTGCCAGCAGTTTAGGCAGGAGGGGAAGAAAGACTAATGAAAAACTGTTTTTT
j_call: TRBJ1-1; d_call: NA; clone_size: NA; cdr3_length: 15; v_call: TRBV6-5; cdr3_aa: CASQGGGNLNTEAFF; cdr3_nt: TGTGCCAGCCAGGGAGGGGGAAACCTGAACACTGAAGCTTTCTTT
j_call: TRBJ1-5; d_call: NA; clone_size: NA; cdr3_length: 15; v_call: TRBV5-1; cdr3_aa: CASSLAGYSNQPQHF; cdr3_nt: TGCGCCAGCAGCTTGGCAGGGTATAGCAATCAGCCCCAGCATTTT
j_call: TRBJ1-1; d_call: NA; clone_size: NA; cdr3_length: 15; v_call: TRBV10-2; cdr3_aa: CASLKIYEGGTEAFF; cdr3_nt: TGCGCCAGCTTAAAGATTTATGAGGGAGGAACTGAAGCTTTCTTT
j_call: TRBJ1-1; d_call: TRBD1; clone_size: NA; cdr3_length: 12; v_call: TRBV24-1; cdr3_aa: CATSDQRTGTFF; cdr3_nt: TGTGCCACCAGTGATCAACGGACAGGGACTTTCTTT
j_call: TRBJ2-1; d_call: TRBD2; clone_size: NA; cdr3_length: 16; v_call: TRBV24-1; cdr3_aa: CATSDAGTSGSNEQFF; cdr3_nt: TGTGCCACCAGTGATGCCGGGACTAGCGGGAGCAATGAGCAGTTCTTC
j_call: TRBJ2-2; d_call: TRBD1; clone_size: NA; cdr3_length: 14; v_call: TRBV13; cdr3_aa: CASSKTGVGGELFF; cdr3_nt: TGTGCCAGCAGTAAGACAGGGGTTGGCGGGGAGCTGTTTTTT
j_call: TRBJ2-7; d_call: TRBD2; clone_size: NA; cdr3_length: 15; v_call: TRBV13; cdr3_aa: CASSPRLAGDYEQYF; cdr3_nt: TGTGCCAGCAGCCCCCGACTAGCGGGAGATTACGAGCAGTACTTC
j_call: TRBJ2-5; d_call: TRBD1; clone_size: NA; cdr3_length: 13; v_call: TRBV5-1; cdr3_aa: CASRRTGAETQYF; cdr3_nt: TGCGCCAGCAGGAGGACAGGCGCAGAGACCCAGTACTTC
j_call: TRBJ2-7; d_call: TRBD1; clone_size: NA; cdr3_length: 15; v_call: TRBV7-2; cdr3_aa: CASSSDRASSYEQYF; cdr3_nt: TGTGCCAGCAGCTCCGACAGGGCCAGCTCCTACGAGCAGTACTTC
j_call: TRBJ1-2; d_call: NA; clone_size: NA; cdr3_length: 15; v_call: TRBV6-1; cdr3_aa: CASSERGSANYGYTF; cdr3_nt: TGTGCCAGCAGTGAAAGAGGGTCAGCTAACTATGGCTACACCTTC
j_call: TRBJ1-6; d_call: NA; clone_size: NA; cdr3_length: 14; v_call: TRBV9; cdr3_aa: CASSVARGDSPLHF; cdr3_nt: TGTGCCAGCAGCGTAGCTCGGGGGGATTCACCCCTCCACTTT
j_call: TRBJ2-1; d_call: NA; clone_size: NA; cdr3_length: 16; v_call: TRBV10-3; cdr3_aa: CAISDGAGYGGNEQFF; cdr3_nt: TGTGCCATCAGTGATGGGGCGGGATACGGAGGCAATGAGCAGTTCTTC
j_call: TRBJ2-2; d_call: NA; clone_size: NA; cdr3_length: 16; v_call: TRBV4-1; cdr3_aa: CASSQGRRTGTGELFF; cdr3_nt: TGCGCCAGCAGCCAAGGACGACGAACAGGGACCGGGGAGCTGTTTTTT
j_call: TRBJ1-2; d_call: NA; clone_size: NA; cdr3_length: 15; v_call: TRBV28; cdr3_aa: CASRPQGFGDYGYTF; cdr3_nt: TGTGCCAGCAGACCCCAGGGGTTTGGAGACTATGGCTACACCTTC
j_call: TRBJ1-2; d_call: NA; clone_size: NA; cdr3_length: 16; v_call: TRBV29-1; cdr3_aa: CSVDGAYGGHHYGYTF; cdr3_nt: TGCAGCGTTGATGGGGCGTACGGGGGGCATCACTATGGCTACACCTTC
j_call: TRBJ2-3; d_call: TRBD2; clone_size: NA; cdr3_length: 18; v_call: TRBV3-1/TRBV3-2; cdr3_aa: CASSQGAHGTTPSDTQYF; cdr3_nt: TGTGCCAGCAGCCAAGGGGCTCATGGGACTACCCCATCAGATACGCAGTATTTT
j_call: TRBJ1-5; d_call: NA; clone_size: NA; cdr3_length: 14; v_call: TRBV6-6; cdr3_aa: CASRAPGDNQPQHF; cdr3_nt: TGTGCCAGCAGAGCGCCCGGGGACAATCAGCCCCAGCATTTT
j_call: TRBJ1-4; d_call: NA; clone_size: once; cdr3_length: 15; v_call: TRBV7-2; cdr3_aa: CASSLGARTNEKLFF; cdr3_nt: TGTGCCAGCAGCTTAGGAGCGAGGACTAATGAAAAACTGTTTTTT
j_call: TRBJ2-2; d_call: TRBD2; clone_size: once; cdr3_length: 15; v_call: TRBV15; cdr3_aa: CATSDLAGVTGELFF; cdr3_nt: TGTGCCACCAGCGACTTAGCGGGGGTCACCGGGGAGCTGTTTTTT
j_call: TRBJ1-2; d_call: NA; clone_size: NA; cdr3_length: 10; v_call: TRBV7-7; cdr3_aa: CAWANYGYTF; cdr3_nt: TGTGCCTGGGCAAACTATGGCTACACCTTC
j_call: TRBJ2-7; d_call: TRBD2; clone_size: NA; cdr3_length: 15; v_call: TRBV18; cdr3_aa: CASSPQAGGLVEQYF; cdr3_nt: TGTGCCAGCTCACCTCAAGCGGGAGGTCTCGTGGAGCAGTACTTC
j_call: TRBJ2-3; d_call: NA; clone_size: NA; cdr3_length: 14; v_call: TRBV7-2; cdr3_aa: CASSLALAINTQYF; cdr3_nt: TGTGCCAGCAGCTTGGCCCTAGCCATCAATACGCAGTATTTT
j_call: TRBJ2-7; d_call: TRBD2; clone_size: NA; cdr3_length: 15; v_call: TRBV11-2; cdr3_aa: CASSLDAVGTSEQYF; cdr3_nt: TGTGCCAGCAGCTTAGATGCTGTCGGGACTAGCGAGCAGTACTTC
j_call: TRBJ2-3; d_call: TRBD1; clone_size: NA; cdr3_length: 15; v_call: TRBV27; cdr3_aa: CASSLYRGRADTQYF; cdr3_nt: TGTGCCAGCAGTTTATACAGGGGGCGAGCAGATACGCAGTATTTT
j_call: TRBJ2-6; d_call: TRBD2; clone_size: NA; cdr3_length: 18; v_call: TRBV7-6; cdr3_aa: CASSLFQRGTPGANVLTF; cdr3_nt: TGTGCCAGCAGCTTATTCCAGCGGGGGACCCCTGGGGCCAACGTCCTGACTTTC
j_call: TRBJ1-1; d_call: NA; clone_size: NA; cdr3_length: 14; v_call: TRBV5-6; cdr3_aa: CASRAWSENTEAFF; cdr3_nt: TGTGCCAGCAGAGCTTGGTCCGAGAACACTGAAGCTTTCTTT
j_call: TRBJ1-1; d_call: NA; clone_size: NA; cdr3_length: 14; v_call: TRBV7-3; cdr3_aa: CASSQQGRDTEAFF; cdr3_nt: TGTGCCAGCAGCCAGCAGGGAAGGGACACTGAAGCTTTCTTT
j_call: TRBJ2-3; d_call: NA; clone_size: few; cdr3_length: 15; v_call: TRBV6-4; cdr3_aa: CASSDSGGATDTQYF; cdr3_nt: TGTGCCAGCAGTGACTCTGGCGGGGCCACAGATACGCAGTATTTT
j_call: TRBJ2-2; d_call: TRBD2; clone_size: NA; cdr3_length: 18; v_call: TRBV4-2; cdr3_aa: CASSQNPGLAGDLAELFF; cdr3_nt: TGTGCCAGCAGCCAAAATCCGGGACTAGCGGGAGACCTCGCGGAGCTGTTTTTT
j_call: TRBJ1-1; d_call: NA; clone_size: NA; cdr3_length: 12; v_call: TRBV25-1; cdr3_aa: CASGGGGTEAFF; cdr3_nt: TGTGCCAGCGGGGGCGGAGGTACTGAAGCTTTCTTT
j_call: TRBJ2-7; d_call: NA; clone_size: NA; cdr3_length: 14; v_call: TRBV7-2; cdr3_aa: CASSLADISYEQYF; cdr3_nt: TGTGCCAGCAGCTTAGCAGACATCTCCTACGAGCAGTACTTC
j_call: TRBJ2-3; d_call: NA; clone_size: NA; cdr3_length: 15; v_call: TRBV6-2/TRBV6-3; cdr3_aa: CASSLPWGSTDTQYF; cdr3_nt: TGTGCCAGCAGTCTCCCTTGGGGCAGCACAGATACGCAGTATTTT
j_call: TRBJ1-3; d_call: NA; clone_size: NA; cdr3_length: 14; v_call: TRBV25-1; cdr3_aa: CASSDSGFGNTIYF; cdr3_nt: TGTGCCAGCAGTGATTCAGGGTTTGGAAACACCATATATTTT
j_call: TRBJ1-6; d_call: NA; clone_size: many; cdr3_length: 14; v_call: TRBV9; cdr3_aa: CASSVRQDNSPLHF; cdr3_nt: TGTGCCAGCAGCGTGCGACAGGATAATTCACCCCTCCACTTT
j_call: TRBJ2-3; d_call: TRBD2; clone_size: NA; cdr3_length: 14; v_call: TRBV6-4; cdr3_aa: CASSGTSGTDTQYF; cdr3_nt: TGTGCCAGCAGTGGGACTAGCGGCACAGATACGCAGTATTTT
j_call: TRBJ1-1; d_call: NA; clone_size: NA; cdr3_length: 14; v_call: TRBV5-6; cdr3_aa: CASSLDARNTEAFF; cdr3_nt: TGTGCCAGCAGCTTGGATGCCAGGAACACTGAAGCTTTCTTT
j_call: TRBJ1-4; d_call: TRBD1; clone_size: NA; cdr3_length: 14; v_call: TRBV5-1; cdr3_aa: CASSEGQQNEKLFF; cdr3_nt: TGCGCCAGCAGCGAGGGACAGCAAAATGAAAAACTGTTTTTT
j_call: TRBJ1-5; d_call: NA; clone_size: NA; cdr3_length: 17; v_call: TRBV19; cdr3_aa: CASSGHSNRVSNQPQHF; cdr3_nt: TGTGCCAGTAGTGGACACTCCAACAGGGTTAGCAATCAGCCCCAGCATTTT
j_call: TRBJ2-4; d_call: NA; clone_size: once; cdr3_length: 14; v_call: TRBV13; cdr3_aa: CASSLGGVKNIQYF; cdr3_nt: TGTGCCAGCAGCTTAGGCGGGGTCAAAAACATTCAGTACTTC
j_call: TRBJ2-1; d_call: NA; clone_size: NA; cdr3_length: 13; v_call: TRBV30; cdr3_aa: CAWRRALYNEQFF; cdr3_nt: TGTGCCTGGAGGAGGGCCCTCTACAATGAGCAGTTCTTC